This TCR beta chain appears in the sequencing data of a study of neoadjuvant nivolumab and ipilimumab in lung cancer. Broader study findings: Resected tumors had greater TCR richness and clonality than uninvolved lung. Resected-tumor TCR richness correlated positively with pretherapy blood richness. Only two of four nivolumab-treated tumors gained richness and clonality by surgery.

Trimming cost V 3 bases and J 5 bases; bases outside gene matches: 8. The CDR3 spans 15 residues. CDR1 and CDR2 (germline): KGHSH, LQKENI. Measured with immunoSEQ multiplex PCR; TCRdb has only the in-frame clones, and not every one. The sample includes about 9,700 clones, approximately 71% seen only once; the top ten take 6% to 8%. This clone has a handful of counts. What it recognizes is unknown. This clonotype was obtained from an adult with non-small cell lung cancer. Some clones in this sample may be carry-over from other donors' samples. The sequenced sample was tumor tissue, obtained after neoadjuvant nivolumab, alone or with ipilimumab, at or shortly before surgery. The V gene is TRBV18, the J gene TRBJ2-7; 9 nucleotides line up with TRBD2. CDR3 sequence reads: CASSPLGREGDEQYF. The CDR3 DNA reads as TGTGCCAGCTCACCCCTCGGGCGGGAGGGCGACGAGCAGTACTTC.